This T cell receptor (beta chain) was recovered during a study of cytomegalovirus exposure and HLA in healthy donors. Findings of the study overall: Cytomegalovirus status was reportedly diagnosed by the classifier with high specificity and sensitivity.

With regard to this clone: Its antigen is as yet unknown.

Produced via immunoSEQ multiplex PCR; TCRdb's table is partial and in-frame only. Among about 330,000 clones listed, 86% were seen once. The ends were cut back, 7 bases at V and 0 bases at J, with 10 bases in the middle. The CDR3 totals 13 residues. Germline CDR1 is SGHNT and CDR2 is YYREEE (reference sequence). The sample consisted of PBMCs. This sequence originates from a woman aged 18 to 35 in good health and CMV-seronegative. The genes are TRBV5-4 and TRBJ2-5; no firm D call. The CDR3 loop is CASQTTYQETQYF. The CDR3 coding sequence is TGTGCCAGCCAAACTACGTACCAAGAGACCCAGTACTTC. The full variable domain, its missing parts supplied by reference TRBV5-4 and TRBJ2-5, is ETGVTQSPTHLIKTRGQQVTLRCSSQSGHNTVSWYQQALGQGPQFIFQYYREEENGRGNFPPRFSGLQFPNYSSELNVNALELDDSALYLCASQTTYQETQYFGPGTRLLVL.